The TCR beta chain under discussion was sequenced for a study of OX40 agonist ivuxolimab in advanced cancers. Study-wide context: Eligibility rules accepted prior anti-PD-1, anti-PD-L1 or anti-CTLA-4 therapy, and 30% to 40% had some.

TCRdb's table, derived via immunoSEQ multiplex PCR, lists solely in-frame clones and lacks some. The profile covers over 55,000 clones, with approximately 90% appearing a single time and roughly 1% taken by the ten largest. The sample holds one count of this clone. The CDR3 has 14 amino acids. V was clipped by 6 bases and J by 2 bases, with 12 bases between them. Germline-derived CDR1 and CDR2 are MNHEY and SMNVEV (reference sequence). The clonotype was recovered from an adult with an advanced solid tumor such as melanoma, head and neck, liver or kidney cancer. Sample: CD4+ or CD8+ T cells sorted from blood, taken in a trial of the OX40 agonist ivuxolimab. This rearrangement joins TRBV27 to TRBJ2-3; D is perhaps TRBD1 (6 bases). The CDR3 DNA reads TGTGCCAGCAGACAGGGAGTGTTCACAGATACGCAGTATTTT. This codes for CASRQGVFTDTQYF.